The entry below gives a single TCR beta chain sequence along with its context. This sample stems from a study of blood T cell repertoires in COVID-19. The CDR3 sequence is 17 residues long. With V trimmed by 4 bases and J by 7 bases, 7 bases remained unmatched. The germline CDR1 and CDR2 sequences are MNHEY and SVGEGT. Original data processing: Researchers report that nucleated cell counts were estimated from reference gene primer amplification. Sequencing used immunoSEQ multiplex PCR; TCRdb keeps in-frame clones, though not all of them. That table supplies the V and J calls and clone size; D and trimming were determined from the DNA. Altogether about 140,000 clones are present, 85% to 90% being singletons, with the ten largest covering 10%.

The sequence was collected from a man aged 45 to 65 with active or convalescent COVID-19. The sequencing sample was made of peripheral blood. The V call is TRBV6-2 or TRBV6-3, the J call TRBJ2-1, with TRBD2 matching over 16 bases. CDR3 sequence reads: CASSSGLAGGGWNEQFF. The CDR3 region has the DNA TGTGCCAGCAGTTCGGGACTAGCGGGGGGGGGCTGGAATGAGCAGTTCTTC.